This paragraph covers one TCR beta chain sequence. Its cognate antigen is unknown. The TCR library protocol attached unique molecular identifiers to the individual cDNA molecules. MiXCR, applied by TCRdb to the 5' RACE reads, yields one record per CDR3 protein. The profile shows over 50,000 distinct CDR3 sequences, about 12% of them singletons. Germline CDR1 and CDR2: ENHRY and SYGVKD. This CDR3 is 14 amino acids long. Trimming pared 7 bases from V and 1 base from J, leaving 13 bases between. The record originates from a study of early T cells in non-severe SARS-CoV-2 infection. Study information: Chains stayed unpaired after sequencing of bulk RNA from unsorted whole blood.

Broader study findings: Lookups in VDJdb leaned toward anti-spike CD8 responses and missed private and CD4 specificities.

The J gene is TRBJ1-1, the V gene TRBV10-3; perhaps TRBD1 as D (6 bases). The sequence was obtained from an adult who was a healthcare worker with PCR-confirmed SARS-CoV-2 infection or an uninfected control (not recorded which). Source material: whole blood. This chain's CDR3 is CAITPTGSNTEAFF. DNA for the CDR3: TGTGCCATCACCCCGACAGGATCGAACACTGAAGCTTTCTTT.